The clone carrying this TCR beta chain appeared once. Its antigen is unknown. This entry belongs to a study of identifying expanded T cells in peripheral blood. General observations from the study: Roughly 1.1 clones differed between technical replicates, versus approximately 16 and 19 over time.

Assay used: immunoSEQ multiplex PCR; TCRdb lists only in-frame clones, some missing. Here the sample spans some 95,000 clones, approximately 85% being singletons. This receptor was taken from a person aged 18 to 70 in good health. Sequencing used blood.

In DNA, the CDR3 is TGTGCCAGCAGCTTAACCAGAGACAGGGGCGCGGAAAAACTGTTTTTT. Amino acids: CASSLTRDRGAEKLFF. The chain links TRBV7-2 to TRBJ1-4, with 8 bases matching TRBD1. Per the germline V gene, CDR1 is SGHTA and CDR2 is FQGNSA. The CDR3 length is 16 residues. J was trimmed by 8 bases and V by 2 bases; bases with no gene match: 10. Together with reference TRBV7-2 and TRBJ1-4, the CDR3 gives the full variable domain: GAGVSQSPSNKVTEKGKDVELRCDPISGHTALYWYRQSLGQGLEFLIYFQGNSAPDKSGLPSDRFSAERTGGSVSTLTIQRTQQEDSAVYLCASSLTRDRGAEKLFFGSGTQLSVL.